This T cell receptor beta chain stems from a study of identical twins. This clonotype was observed a few times. TCRdb reprocessed the 5' RACE reads with MiXCR, giving one entry per CDR3 protein. Here the sample spans around 250,000 distinct CDR3 sequences, roughly 8% being singletons. These records were also assigned to another study, of yellow fever vaccine responses in identical twins.

The receptor was derived from a woman aged 18-29 years in good health. Input material: CD8+ T cells sorted from blood.

The CDR3 loop reads CASRDLPGLAKDEQFF. In nucleotides, the CDR3 is TGCGCCAGCAGGGATTTACCGGGACTAGCAAAGGATGAGCAGTTCTTC. The chain uses TRBV10-2 and TRBJ2-1; 9 nucleotides align to TRBD2. The germline CDR1 and CDR2 sequences are WSHSY and SAAADI. This CDR3 comprises 16 residues. The junction had 14 bases not matched to a gene; V was cut back by 6 bases and J by 8 bases.